This TCR beta chain was captured in a study of cytomegalovirus exposure and HLA in healthy donors. The CDR3 loop spans 13 amino acids. The germline V gene encodes CDR1 SGHDN and CDR2 FVKESK. Deletions cut 3 bases from V and 5 bases from J, with 8 bases between. General study results and limits: Despite most TCR sequences being rare, some public TCRs occurred in many donors. Previous analysis showed most TCR beta V segments were productive about 90% or about 30% of the time.

With respect to this clone: The antigen is unknown.

In the PCR, 60 Vbeta and 13 Jbeta primers were used. Using immunoSEQ multiplex PCR, the repertoire was profiled, and TCRdb retains in-frame clones only, with some absent. The sample contains 100,000 to 150,000 clones, over 70% of which appear only once. The chain couples TRBV14 to TRBJ1-5; D unclear. The origin of this receptor is a woman between 18 and 30 years old in good health and CMV-seronegative. The sample consisted of PBMCs. In nucleotides, the CDR3 is TGTGCCAGCAGCCATGTAAGAGATCAGCCCCAGCATTTT. Translating gives CASSHVRDQPQHF.